The 21 T cell receptor beta chains reported below all come from one sample, sequenced in a study of CD8 T cells in ankylosing spondylitis. One entry per CDR3 protein, called by TCRdb with MiXCR from the 5' RACE reads. The table has 250,000 to 400,000 distinct CDR3 sequences, around 10% seen once. Sample: blood, either unsorted or a sorted T cell fraction (not recorded which). The receptor set was obtained from a female donor with ankylosing spondylitis or in good health (not recorded which).

This clonotype was found a few times. The chain combines TRBV18 with TRBJ2-7; D unresolved. Germline lookup yields CDR1 KGHSH and CDR2 LQKENI. The CDR3 has 14 amino acids. Trimming cost V 1 base and J 4 bases, with 11 bases left between them. CDR3 bases: TGTGCCAGCTCACCACGAGCACAGACGTACGAGCAGTACTTC. Translated, it gives CASSPRAQTYEQYF.

This clonotype was seen ten or more times. The rearrangement uses TRBV18 and TRBJ2-7; D is unresolved. The CDR3 sequence is 17 residues long. The V end was cut by 1 base, the J end by 3 bases, with 19 bases between. Germline loops: CDR1 KGHSH, CDR2 LQKENI. As DNA, the CDR3 is TGTGCCAGCTCACCACACCTGCCGGGCTCAGAATACTACGAGCAGTACTTC. Translated: CASSPHLPGSEYYEQYF.

In this sample, this clonotype turned up many times. The genes are TRBV4-3 and TRBJ2-1, with D unclear. The CDR3 covers 15 residues. Germline CDR1 and CDR2: LGHNA and YSLEER. With 1 base removed from V and 0 bases from J, the gap between germline ends came to 7 bases. CDR3 DNA sequence: TGCGCCAGCAGCCAAGTCTGGAGCTCCTACAATGAGCAGTTCTTC. This translates into CASSQVWSSYNEQFF.

This clonotype came up many times. This chain connects TRBV11-2 to TRBJ1-6; D uncertain. CDR3 length equals 15 residues. Germline V lookup: CDR1 SGHAT, CDR2 FQNNGV. The V gene lost 3 bases and the J gene lost 7 bases, with 13 bases spanning the gap. This CDR3 reads CASSFQMGENSPLHF. As DNA, the CDR3 is TGTGCCAGCAGCTTCCAGATGGGAGAGAATTCACCCCTCCACTTT.

This clonotype was observed at least ten times. The rearrangement uses TRBV20-1 and TRBJ1-1, with D uncertain. The CDR3 consists of 12 residues. Germline V gene sequence: CDR1 DFQATT, CDR2 SNEGSKA (reference sequence). Trimming cost V 3 bases and J 4 bases, with 9 bases left between them. The CDR3 protein is CSASLGSTEAFF. The CDR3 region has the DNA TGCAGTGCTAGTTTAGGAAGCACTGAAGCTTTCTTT.

Many counts were recorded for this clonotype. The chain recombines TRBV14 with TRBJ2-3; D is unresolved. The CDR3 loop spans 15 amino acids. CDR1 is SGHDN, CDR2 FVKESK, per germline. The V end lost 0 bases, the J end lost 5 bases, and 12 bases lay between the germline ends. CDR3 sequence reads: CASSQDRRLVDTQYF. The CDR3 DNA reads as TGTGCCAGCAGCCAAGATCGGCGGCTAGTAGATACGCAGTATTTT.

The chain has TRBV14 and TRBJ2-1; 8 positions agree with TRBD1. The J segment lost 6 bases and the V segment lost 8 bases, leaving 12 bases of the junction unmatched. The CDR3 sequence is 15 residues long. From germline, CDR1 is SGHDN and CDR2 FVKESK. CDR3 in DNA: TGTGCCAGCCATTCCGGGACAGGCGCAATCAATGAGCAGTTCTTC. Protein sequence: CASHSGTGAINEQFF.

This clonotype has a count of ten or more. This chain joins TRBV6-1 and TRBJ2-3, with D perhaps given as TRBD1 or TRBD2 (5 bases each). The CDR3 length is 17 residues. V lost 5 bases, J lost 8 bases, and 26 bases lay in between. CDR1 is MNHNS and CDR2 is SASEGT in the germline V gene. The CDR3 loop is CASSSFRGPESEGTQYF. The CDR3 DNA reads as TGTGCCAGCAGTAGCTTCCGGGGACCCGAGAGTGAGGGTACGCAGTATTTT.

The chain carries TRBV7-2 and TRBJ2-2; D gene uncertain. V lost 1 base and J 1 base, leaving 7 bases between the germline ends. The CDR3 sequence is 15 residues long. In germline, CDR1 is SGHTA, CDR2 FQGNSA. The CDR3 sequence: CASSLVLQNTGELFF. The DNA for the CDR3 is TGTGCCAGCAGCTTAGTCCTACAGAACACCGGGGAGCTGTTTTTT. Drawing the rest from reference TRBV7-2 and TRBJ2-2, the complete variable domain is GAGVSQSPSNKVTEKGKDVELRCDPISGHTALYWYRQSLGQGLEFLIYFQGNSAPDKSGLPSDRFSAERTGGSVSTLTIQRTQQEDSAVYLCASSLVLQNTGELFFGEGSRLTVL.

This chain joins TRBV7-9 and TRBJ1-4, with 7 bases lining up with TRBD1. Germline V lookup: CDR1 SEHNR, CDR2 FQNEAQ (reference sequence). This CDR3 is built from 14 residues. Trimming removed 2 bases from V and 4 bases from J; junction bases left unmatched: 1. The CDR3 bases are TGTGCCAGCAGCTTACGACAGGGTAATGAAAAACTGTTTTTT. Protein sequence: CASSLRQGNEKLFF.

Only a few counts were recorded for this clonotype. V usage is TRBV6-5 and J usage is TRBJ2-7; tentative D call: TRBD2 (6 bases). Germline V gene sequence: CDR1 MNHEY, CDR2 SVGAGI. The CDR3 covers 12 residues. Trimming took off 6 bases at V and 4 bases at J, with 10 bases between the two ends. The CDR3 coding sequence is TGTGCCAGCAGGGAGGGCGGGTACGAGCAGTACTTC. This sequence encodes CASREGGYEQYF.

In DNA form, the CDR3 reads TGCAGTGCTAGATCCCCCTGGACGGCTTACTATGGCTACACCTTC. Its translation is CSARSPWTAYYGYTF. The V gene is TRBV20-1, the J gene TRBJ1-2; D is undetermined. Germline loops: CDR1 DFQATT, CDR2 SNEGSKA (reference sequence). CDR3 size: 15 residues. V lost 2 bases and J lost 3, with 16 bases in between.

Concerning this clonotype itself: A much larger clone differs by one base, so this may be a read error. The chain links TRBV20-1 to TRBJ2-2, with D perhaps matching TRBD1 or TRBD2 (6 bases each). Germline V gene data show CDR1 as DFQATT and CDR2 as SNEGSKA (reference sequence). The CDR3 is made up of 17 amino acids. The DNA of the CDR3 is TGCTGTGCGGACCCAAGGGGGGTCGGGGTAAACACCGGGGAGCTGTTTTTT. Translation gives CCADPRGVGVNTGELFF.

The table lists this clonotype with many counts. The chain uses TRBV5-1 and TRBJ2-7; no firm D call. CDR3 length: 14 residues. Germline lookup yields CDR1 SGHRS and CDR2 YFSETQ. Trimming took 0 bases from V and 3 from J, leaving 10 bases between them. CDR3 sequence (DNA): TGCGCCAGCAGCTTGGAGGGCAGAGTCTACGAGCAGTACTTC. Its protein is CASSLEGRVYEQYF.

The chain uses TRBV28 and TRBJ2-4; TRBD1 matches at 8 bases. The V and J ends lost 6 bases and 6 bases, in that order; junction bases with no gene match: 7. Germline CDR1 and CDR2: MDHEN and SYDVKM. CDR3 size: 14 residues. CDR3 sequence reads: CASSLRTGTNIQYF. The CDR3 nucleotides read TGTGCCAGCAGCCTAAGGACAGGGACAAACATTCAGTACTTC.

Ten or more counts support this clonotype. This chain links TRBV5-1 with TRBJ2-7; 7 bases are shared with TRBD1. V lost 4 bases and J lost 2; bases outside the gene matches: 9. The CDR3 extends over 15 amino acids. CDR1 and CDR2 from the germline V gene are SGHRS and YFSETQ. CDR3 nucleotides: TGCGCCAGCAGCGCGGATCCGGGACAGCCCTACGAGCAGTACTTC. Amino acids: CASSADPGQPYEQYF.

This clonotype turned up a few times. The chain recombines TRBV5-8 with TRBJ2-1; maybe TRBD2 (6 bases). The germline CDR1 and CDR2 sequences are SGHTS and YDEGEE. This CDR3 has 15 amino acids. V dropped 3 bases and J dropped 8 bases, with 18 bases sitting between them. The CDR3 reads CASSSMGGITYEQFF. In DNA, the CDR3 is TGTGCCAGCAGCTCCATGGGCGGGATAACGTATGAGCAGTTCTTC.

The table lists this clonotype with many counts. This chain links TRBV20-1 with TRBJ1-1; D is unresolved. The CDR3 contains 11 residues. The V and J ends lost 2 bases and 9 bases respectively, with 10 bases between them. Per the germline V gene, CDR1 is DFQATT and CDR2 is SNEGSKA (reference sequence). The DNA of the CDR3 is TGCAGTGCTAGAAACCAACGGAAAGCTTTCTTT. Its protein is CSARNQRKAFF.

The chain links TRBV3-1 to TRBJ2-5; D is unclear. The CDR3 has 17 residues. V was shortened by 4 bases and J by 3 bases, with 21 bases between the two germline ends. Germline CDR1 reads LGHDT; CDR2 reads YNNKEL (reference sequence). CDR3 sequence: CASSPDLFSAPKETQYF. In DNA, the CDR3 is TGTGCCAGCAGCCCCGACCTTTTTAGTGCGCCCAAAGAGACCCAGTACTTC.

Remarks on this clonotype: One end of the junction fails to match germline, which may point to a read error. The chain employs TRBV11-2 and TRBJ2-7; 12 bases line up with TRBD2. Germline V gene data show CDR1 as SGHAT and CDR2 as FQNNGV. This CDR3 has 20 residues. CDR3 nucleotide sequence: TGTGCCAGCAGCTTATTCTTTTCGGGCGGGACTAGCGGGCAAAACCCAGGGGGGGACTTC. This sequence encodes CASSLFFSGGTSGQNPGGDF.

The chain recombines TRBV2 with TRBJ2-5, with no clear D. CDR3 length: 12 residues. The V gene lost 4 bases and the J gene lost 5 bases, with 8 bases spanning the gap. Germline values: CDR1 SNHLY, CDR2 FYNNEI. Written as DNA, the CDR3 is TGTGCCAGCAGTGCTAGTCGGGAGACCCAGTACTTC. Its protein is CASSASRETQYF.